This T cell receptor (beta chain) was profiled in a study of T cell responses to AZD1222 COVID-19 vaccine. Study details: Second doses were pooled across both intervals (about 4 or about 12 weeks). The study, taken as a whole, reports: With dominance at 160-218 and 743-854, vaccine-associated CD4 TCRs spanned spike. The donors showed a predominance of white British ancestry and of females, with possible underestimation of clonal diversity. Recipients of two AZD1222 doses showed rising Spike-specific TCR breadth and depth.

Profiled with immunoSEQ multiplex PCR; TCRdb holds only in-frame clones, not every one. The top ten hold 4.5% to 5.5% of the sample, which has around 140,000 clones, roughly 91% seen once. A remark on this clone: What it recognizes is unknown.

Germline V gene lookup returns CDR1 ENHRY and CDR2 SYGVKD. J gave up 1 base and V 6 bases, and 3 bases lay outside the gene matches. The CDR3 sequence is 13 residues long. This specimen consisted of peripheral blood, obtained on day 0 of AZD1222 vaccination. The receptor was derived from an adult in good health. The gene calls are TRBV10-3 and TRBJ2-7; 7 nucleotides match TRBD1. The CDR3 DNA is TGTGCCATCAGGACAGGGTCGTCCTACGAGCAGTACTTC. Translation gives CAIRTGSSYEQYF.